A selection of T cell receptor beta chains follows, all from one sample in a study of T cell responses to AZD1222 COVID-19 vaccine. Data came from immunoSEQ multiplex PCR; TCRdb stores just in-frame clones and leaves some out. Of approximately 100,000 clones detected, roughly nine tenths appear once; the ten largest clones hold around 5%. This specimen was peripheral blood, taken 28 days after the second AZD1222 dose. The receptors derive from an adult who received the AZD1222 COVID-19 vaccine. Each CDR3 is given with its conserved first and last residue. The D gene is left open where the match is weak. Size is omitted from some rows. Given values are once, few, many or a class for expanded clones.

TRBV2	TRBJ2-3	-	-	TGTGCCAGCAGTGCCTGGGGCTCGGGAGTTACGCAGTATTTT	CASSAWGSGVTQYF
TRBV12-5	TRBJ2-3	-	-	TGTGCTAGTGGTTTGCGGGGGAGCACAGATACGCAGTATTTT	CASGLRGSTDTQYF
TRBV18	TRBJ1-4	-	TRBD1	TGTGCCAGCTCACAGACAGGGGCTTCGGAGGAAAAACTGTTTTTT	CASSQTGASEEKLFF
TRBV5-1	TRBJ1-6	-	-	TGCGCCAGCAGCTCGCAGGGGCAGAATTCACCCCTCCACTTT	CASSSQGQNSPLHF
TRBV7-9	TRBJ2-7	few	-	TGTGCCAGCAGCTTAGTCGGGGTGGGAGAGCAGTACTTC	CASSLVGVGEQYF
TRBV19	TRBJ2-2	-	-	TGTGCCAGTAGTAGGACAGCCGGGAACACCGGGGAGCTGTTTTTT	CASSRTAGNTGELFF
TRBV15	TRBJ1-4	-	-	TGTGCCACCAGCGGGGGTATCAGGGGTTCTAATGAAAAACTGTTTTTT	CATSGGIRGSNEKLFF
TRBV10-3	TRBJ1-2	-	-	TGTGCCATCAGTGCTCAAAGCTATGGCTACACCTTC	CAISAQSYGYTF
TRBV6-5	TRBJ1-2	-	-	TGTGCCAGCAGTTACTTAGGCAGCGCGGATTATGGCTACACCTTC	CASSYLGSADYGYTF
TRBV5-6	TRBJ2-5	-	-	TGTGCCAGCAGCGATCCCGCGGGGCGAGAGACCCAGTACTTC	CASSDPAGRETQYF
TRBV15	TRBJ2-3	-	TRBD1	TGTGCCACCAGCAGAGTTCAGGGGGTGGCAGATACGCAGTATTTT	CATSRVQGVADTQYF
TRBV24-1	TRBJ2-1	-	TRBD2	TGTGCCACCGGAAGCGGGGGGCGATCGAATGAGCAGTTCTTC	CATGSGGRSNEQFF
TRBV10-1	TRBJ2-4	-	TRBD2	TGCGCCAGCAGTGACGGGGGGAACAAAAACATTCAGTACTTC	CASSDGGNKNIQYF
TRBV5-1	TRBJ1-1	-	-	TGCGCCAGCAGCGTTACAAATTCGAACACTGAAGCTTTCTTT	CASSVTNSNTEAFF
TRBV6-6	TRBJ1-2	-	-	TGTGCCAGCAGTTCTCAGGGGTTTGGCTATGGCTACACCTTC	CASSSQGFGYGYTF
TRBV5-6	TRBJ2-3	once	-	TGTGCCAGCAGCTTGGTGGAGGGACGGCATATGAGTAGCACAGATACGCAGTATTTT	CASSLVEGRHMSSTDTQYF
TRBV2	TRBJ1-2	-	TRBD1	TGTGCCAGCAGTGAAGTTCTCGGACAGGGTGGTGGCTACACCTTC	CASSEVLGQGGGYTF
TRBV5-1	TRBJ1-1	once	-	TGCGCCAGCAGCTTTGGGCGGATGAACACTGAAGCTTTCTTT	CASSFGRMNTEAFF
TRBV10-2	TRBJ1-5	-	-	TGCGCCAGCACTGCCAGTACGCTAAATCAGCCCCAGCATTTT	CASTASTLNQPQHF
TRBV19	TRBJ2-3	-	-	TGTGCCAGTAGTCCCTCGTATTTGGGGTCAGCAGATACGCAGTATTTT	CASSPSYLGSADTQYF
TRBV5-1	TRBJ2-7	-	-	TGCGCCAGCAGCTTGGTATCCACCTCCTACGAGCAGTACTTC	CASSLVSTSYEQYF
TRBV19	TRBJ2-7	-	TRBD1	TGTGCCAGTAGTATACAGGGACAGGGGTACGAGCAGTACTTC	CASSIQGQGYEQYF
TRBV15	TRBJ1-1	few	-	TGTGCCACCAGCAGGGTACCCCTCCGGGACCGGACTGAAGCTTTCTTT	CATSRVPLRDRTEAFF
TRBV30	TRBJ2-7	-	-	TGTGCCTGGGGCGCTCAAACAGGCCAGGCACAGTTC	CAWGAQTGQAQF
TRBV19	TRBJ2-2	-	-	TGTGCCAGTAAACTTACAGTGAACACCGGGGAGCTGTTTTTT	CASKLTVNTGELFF
TRBV15	TRBJ1-2	-	-	TGTGCCACCAGCAGGGCCGGGACCTATGGCTACACCTTC	CATSRAGTYGYTF
TRBV6-4	TRBJ1-1	-	-	TGTGCCAGCAGTGACAGGAGGGGGAACACTGAAGCTTTCTTT	CASSDRRGNTEAFF
TRBV10-2	TRBJ1-2	-	TRBD1	TGCGCCAGCAGTGAGGGACAGGGGTTCGGCTACACCTTC	CASSEGQGFGYTF
TRBV5-1	TRBJ2-5	-	-	TGCGCCAGCAGCTTTAGTGAGGAGACCCAGTACTTC	CASSFSEETQYF
TRBV7-3	TRBJ2-3	-	-	TGTGCCAGCAGCTTAACGCTAGGACAGCAGTATTTT	CASSLTLGQQYF
TRBV5-5	TRBJ1-5	-	TRBD1	TGTGCCAGCAGCTTGTTCGTGGGCTCAGGGGGTGAGAGCAATCAGCCCCAGCATTTT	CASSLFVGSGGESNQPQHF